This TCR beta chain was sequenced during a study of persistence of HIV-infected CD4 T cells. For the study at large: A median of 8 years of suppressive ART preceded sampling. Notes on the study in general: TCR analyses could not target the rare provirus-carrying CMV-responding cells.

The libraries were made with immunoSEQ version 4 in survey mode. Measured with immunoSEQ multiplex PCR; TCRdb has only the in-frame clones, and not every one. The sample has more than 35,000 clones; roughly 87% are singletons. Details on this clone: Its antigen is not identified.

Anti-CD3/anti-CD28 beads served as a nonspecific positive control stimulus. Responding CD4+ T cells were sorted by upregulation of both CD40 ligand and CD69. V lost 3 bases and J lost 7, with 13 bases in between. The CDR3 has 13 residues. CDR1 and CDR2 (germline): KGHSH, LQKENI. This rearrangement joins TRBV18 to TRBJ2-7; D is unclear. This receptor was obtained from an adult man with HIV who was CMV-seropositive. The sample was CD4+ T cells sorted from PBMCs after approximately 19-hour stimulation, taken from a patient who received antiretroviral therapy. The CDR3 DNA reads TGTGCCAGCTCACCTGACGGACCCGGAGAGCAGTACTTC. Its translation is CASSPDGPGEQYF.